The sequence of this TCR beta chain was determined in a study of blood T cell repertoires in COVID-19. Overall study context: The United States, Italy and Spain provided the acute and convalescent COVID-19 samples. The analysed material was cDNA or gDNA that came from T cells, B-cell-depleted T cells, or PBMCs.

The Seattle site enrolled patients during active infection and followed them longitudinally. Original data processing: Researchers report that nucleated cell counts were estimated from reference gene primer amplification. The repertoire was sequenced with immunoSEQ multiplex PCR; TCRdb's copy has only in-frame clones and lacks some. D and trimming were read from the DNA, whereas the V and J calls and clone size are those reported in that table. The data show hundreds of thousands of clones, about 90% seen once. This CDR3 has 13 amino acids. Trimming shortened V by 0 bases and J by 8 bases, and 10 bases separated the two germline ends. Germline V CDR1 and CDR2: SEHNR, FQNEAQ (reference sequence).

Sample: peripheral blood. The chain carries TRBV7-9 and TRBJ1-2; D remains ambiguous. The receptor was derived from a woman in her seventies with COVID-19, enrolled during active disease. The CDR3 DNA sequence: TGTGCCAGCAGCTTAGCCGGCAGAGGAGGCTACACCTTC. Residues: CASSLAGRGGYTF.